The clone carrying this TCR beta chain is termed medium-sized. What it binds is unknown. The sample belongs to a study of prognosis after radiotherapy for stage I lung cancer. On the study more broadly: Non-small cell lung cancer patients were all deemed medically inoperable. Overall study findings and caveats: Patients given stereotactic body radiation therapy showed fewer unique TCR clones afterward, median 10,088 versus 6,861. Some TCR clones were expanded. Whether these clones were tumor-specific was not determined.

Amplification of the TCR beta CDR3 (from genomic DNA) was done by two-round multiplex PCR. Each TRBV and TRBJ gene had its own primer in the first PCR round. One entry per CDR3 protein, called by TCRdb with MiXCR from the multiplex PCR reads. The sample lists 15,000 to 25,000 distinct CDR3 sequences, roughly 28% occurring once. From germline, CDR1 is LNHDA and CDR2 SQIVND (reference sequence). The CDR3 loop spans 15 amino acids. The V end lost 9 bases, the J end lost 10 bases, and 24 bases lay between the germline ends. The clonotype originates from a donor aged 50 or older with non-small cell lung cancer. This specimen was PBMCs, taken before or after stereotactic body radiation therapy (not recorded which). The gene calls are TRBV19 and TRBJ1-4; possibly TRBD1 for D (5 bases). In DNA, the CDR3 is TGTGCCAGCCAAACTGTGACAGAAGATATTGGAAAACTGTTTTTT. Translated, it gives CASQTVTEDIGKLFF.